The source of this T cell receptor (beta chain) is a study of cytomegalovirus exposure and HLA in healthy donors. Overall study context: An early release of data contained approximately 80 million unique TCRs, which came from HLA-typed donors.

CDR1 MNHNS and CDR2 SASEGT come from the germline V gene. The length of the CDR3 is 15 residues. The ends lost 1 base at V and 4 bases at J; junction bases unmatched: 6. Turning to this clone: No antigen is known for it.

The study's findings and limits: In a later analysis, productive TCRs from donors in an Asian-associated ancestry cluster reportedly carried fewer N-insertions than the cohort mean. The listing of 150 or so TCR beta chains classed them as cytomegalovirus-associated. A missense variant in DCLRE1C was later tied to TCR beta V- and J-gene trimming.

Primers included in the PCR were 60 Vbeta and 13 Jbeta primers. Sequenced by immunoSEQ multiplex PCR; TCRdb stores in-frame clones only, minus some. The sample lists approximately 120,000 clones; over 60% were seen once. Sample: PBMCs. The origin of this receptor is a man aged 55-75 years in good health and CMV-seropositive. The genes are TRBV6-1 and TRBJ2-7, with 8 bases lining up with TRBD1. In DNA form, the CDR3 reads TGTGCCAGCAGTGAAGTCGCAGGGGGCGTGTACGAGCAGTACTTC. Encoded protein: CASSEVAGGVYEQYF.